Listed below are T cell receptor beta chains from one sample, sequenced in a study of blood T cells in healthy people across ages. In TCRdb, the 5' RACE reads were re-called with MiXCR into one record per CDR3 protein. The data show approximately 1.5 million distinct CDR3 sequences, with roughly 43% seen just once and just over 4% held by the top ten. The sequenced sample consisted of blood. Source of these receptors: a woman under 30 in good health. CDR3s include the opening cysteine and the closing phenylalanine or tryptophan. The D gene is left open where the match is weak. Size tells how often a clone was seen (once, few, many) or the class of an expanded clone, and some rows leave it out.

d_gene | j_gene | v_gene | abundance | CDR3nt | CDR3aa
- | TRBJ2-5 | TRBV3-1 | few | TGTGCCAGCAGCCAAGATTCAGGGGTTGGAGAGACCCAGTACTTC | CASSQDSGVGETQYF
- | TRBJ2-7 | TRBV4-1 | few | TGCGCCAGCAGCCAAGGACCCGGGGGCCCCTACGAGCAGTACTTC | CASSQGPGGPYEQYF
- | TRBJ2-1 | TRBV12-5 | few | TGTGCTAGTGTTACGAAGAGCTCCTACAATGAGCAGTTCTTC | CASVTKSSYNEQFF
TRBD1 | TRBJ1-5 | TRBV20-1 | few | TGCAGTGCTAAAGACAGGGAGGGTCAGCCCCAGCATTTT | CSAKDREGQPQHF
- | TRBJ1-5 | TRBV20-1 | - | TGCAGTGCTAGTGTACGGTATAGCAATCAGCCCCAGCATTTT | CSASVRYSNQPQHF
TRBD1 | TRBJ2-4 | TRBV5-1 | few | TGCGCCAGCAGCTTCGGGGACAGATTAAACATTCAGTACTTC | CASSFGDRLNIQYF
- | TRBJ1-2 | TRBV6-5 | few | TGTGCCAGCAGTTACGGGCAGGACAACTATGGCTACACCTTC | CASSYGQDNYGYTF
- | TRBJ1-1 | TRBV2 | few | TGTGCCAGCAGGAGGACTAACACTGAAGCTTTCTTT | CASRRTNTEAFF
TRBD1 | TRBJ1-2 | TRBV6-2/TRBV6-3 | once | TGTGCCAGCAGTCCGACAGGGTTCGGTGGCTACACCTTC | CASSPTGFGGYTF
- | TRBJ1-1 | TRBV7-8 | - | TGTGCCAGCAGCCAAATCACTGAAGCTTTCTTT | CASSQITEAFF
- | TRBJ2-5 | TRBV7-7 | - | TGTGCTAGCAGCTTAGTGGTGGGGGAGACCCAGTACTTC | CASSLVVGETQYF
TRBD2 | TRBJ2-1 | TRBV6-5 | - | TGTGCCAGCAGAGGACTAGCCCCAAATGAGCAGTTCTTC | CASRGLAPNEQFF
- | TRBJ1-2 | TRBV2 | - | TGTGCCAGCTTGCGGGACGGATACTATGGCTACACCTTC | CASLRDGYYGYTF
- | TRBJ2-1 | TRBV7-9 | - | TGTGCCAGCAGCTTAGCGATTTCCAACAATGAGCAGTTCTTC | CASSLAISNNEQFF
- | TRBJ2-1 | TRBV6-5 | - | TGTGCCAGCAGTTACGGACAGTTGAATGAGCGGTACTTC | CASSYGQLNERYF
TRBD1 | TRBJ2-5 | TRBV28 | - | TGTGCCAGCAGTTCCCGGACAGGATTACAAGGGACCCAGTACTTC | CASSSRTGLQGTQYF
- | TRBJ2-7 | TRBV28 | few | TGTGCCAGCAGTTTGGGGCAGGGGATCGGAGAGCAGTACTTC | CASSLGQGIGEQYF
- | TRBJ1-2 | TRBV9 | - | TGTGCCAGCAGCGTTTCGACAGGCCCCGGGGGCTATGGCTACACCTTC | CASSVSTGPGGYGYTF
TRBD2 | TRBJ2-1 | TRBV20-1 | - | TGCAGTGCTAGGGTCCCGGGACTAGCGGGAAGTGAGCAGTTCTTC | CSARVPGLAGSEQFF
- | TRBJ2-1 | TRBV20-1 | - | TGCAGTGCTAGGTGGCTCTCCATCGCCAATGAGCAGTTCTTC | CSARWLSIANEQFF
- | TRBJ1-5 | TRBV25-1 | - | TGTACCAGCAGTGATTGGGGGAATCAGCCCCAGCATTTT | CTSSDWGNQPQHF
- | TRBJ2-1 | TRBV4-1 | - | TGCGCCAGCAGCCGGAATCACGGGGGGCCCCCGGCCAATGAGCAGTCCTTC | CASSRNHGGPPANEQSF
TRBD1 | TRBJ2-4 | TRBV20-1 | - | TGCAGTGCTAGTCCCGGACAGGTTGGAGCCAAAAACATTCAGTACTTC | CSASPGQVGAKNIQYF
- | TRBJ2-7 | TRBV12-3/TRBV12-4 | - | TGTGCCAGCAGTAGTGGCAGGGGGGTTTACAATGAGCAGTACTTC | CASSSGRGVYNEQYF
- | TRBJ2-3 | TRBV6-2/TRBV6-3 | - | TGTGCCAGCAGTTTAGAGGGGACACCCACAGATACGCAGTATTTT | CASSLEGTPTDTQYF
- | TRBJ2-3 | TRBV7-9 | - | TGTGCCAGCAGCTTACCAGGAGCTCTAACAGATACGCAGTATTTT | CASSLPGALTDTQYF
- | TRBJ2-7 | TRBV20-1 | - | TGCAGTGCTAGAGATCCGGGACACCGCTCCTACGAGCAGTACTTC | CSARDPGHRSYEQYF
TRBD2 | TRBJ2-1 | TRBV12-5 | - | TGTGCTAGTGGTTTGCCCCAGCGGGGGGGCGTCGGGTCCTACAATGAGCAGTTCTTC | CASGLPQRGGVGSYNEQFF
- | TRBJ2-3 | TRBV7-9 | - | TGTGCCAGCAGCTACCGGACGAATACGCAGTATTTT | CASSYRTNTQYF
TRBD2 | TRBJ2-3 | TRBV20-1 | - | TGCAGTGCTGCCGGGACTAGCGGGGGGCGGGCAGATACGCAGTATTTT | CSAAGTSGGRADTQYF
- | TRBJ1-6 | TRBV4-3 | few | TGCGCCAGCAGCCCTGGACAGTCTTCTTTTAATTCACCCCTCCACTTT | CASSPGQSSFNSPLHF
- | TRBJ1-5 | TRBV7-2 | - | TGTGCCAGCAGCTTACAAGGGGTGGGAGATCAGCCCCGGCATTTT | CASSLQGVGDQPRHF
- | TRBJ1-1 | TRBV20-1 | - | TGCAGTGCTAGAAAGTGTGAAGCTTTCTTT | CSARKCEAFF
- | TRBJ1-4 | TRBV20-1 | - | TGCAGTGCTAGAAGACGGGACACAAATGAAAAACTGTTTTTT | CSARRRDTNEKLFF
- | TRBJ2-3 | TRBV7-8 | many | TGTGCCAGCAGCTTATGGGGATCAGATACGCAGTATTTT | CASSLWGSDTQYF
- | TRBJ2-6 | TRBV18 | - | TGTGCCAGCTCACCTGGACATCCAAATCTGGGGGCCAACGTCCTGACTTTC | CASSPGHPNLGANVLTF
- | TRBJ2-2 | TRBV5-1 | once | TGCGCCGGCAGCGCGGGCCTACTCGCCGGGGAGCTGTTTTTT | CAGSAGLLAGELFF
TRBD2 | TRBJ2-1 | TRBV7-3 | - | TGTGCCAGCAGCTCCATAGCGGGGTGGGGTAGGAATGAGCAGTTCTTC | CASSSIAGWGRNEQFF
- | TRBJ2-7 | TRBV10-2 | - | TGCGCCAGCCGGGACACCCCCTACGAGCAGTACTTC | CASRDTPYEQYF
TRBD1 | TRBJ1-2 | TRBV6-2/TRBV6-3 | few | TGTGCCAGCAGCCTACAGGGGAAGCTCTATGGCTACACCTTC | CASSLQGKLYGYTF
TRBD2 | TRBJ2-2 | TRBV7-2 | - | TGTGCCAGCAGCAATAGCGGGAGATGGAACACCGGGGAGCTGTTTTTT | CASSNSGRWNTGELFF
TRBD1 | TRBJ2-5 | TRBV25-1 | - | TGTGCCAGCAGTGAGTGGACAGGCGCGGAGACCCAGTACTTC | CASSEWTGAETQYF
TRBD1 | TRBJ1-6 | TRBV4-1 | - | TGCGCCAGCAGCCAGGTGGGGTCTCTAGGGGGCACCTATAATTCACCCCTCCACTTT | CASSQVGSLGGTYNSPLHF
- | TRBJ2-1 | TRBV7-2 | - | TGTGCCAGCAGCTTGGGGTCCCTATCCTACAATGAGCAGTTCTTC | CASSLGSLSYNEQFF
- | TRBJ2-1 | TRBV12-3/TRBV12-4 | - | TGTGCCAGCAGCAACCGGGACAGGGGCTCGCGGGAGGGATACAATGAGCAGTTCTTC | CASSNRDRGSREGYNEQFF
- | TRBJ2-7 | TRBV20-1 | - | TGCAGTGCTGGGGACTCCGGGACTTACAATGAGCAGTACTTC | CSAGDSGTYNEQYF